These 14 T cell receptor beta chains came from one sample sequenced in a study of cytomegalovirus exposure and HLA in healthy donors. Use of 60 Vbeta and 13 Jbeta primers characterized the PCR. The repertoire was sequenced with immunoSEQ multiplex PCR; TCRdb's copy has only in-frame clones and lacks some. Altogether 150,000 or so clones are present, approximately 80% being singletons, with the ten largest covering approximately 15%. Sequenced material: PBMCs. These receptors were obtained from a woman in her forties in good health and CMV-seronegative.

The chain joins TRBV2 to TRBJ1-5, with D maybe TRBD1 (6 bases). The CDR3 extends over 14 amino acids. V lost 7 bases and J lost 6, with 16 bases in between. Looked up from germline, CDR1 is SNHLY and CDR2 is FYNNEI. The CDR3 region has the DNA TGTGCCAGCACCCTAGGGGGATCCAGTCAGCCCCAGCATTTT. This codes for CASTLGGSSQPQHF.

The chain recombines TRBV5-4 with TRBJ2-7; D is ambiguous. This CDR3 has 13 residues. Germline V gives CDR1 SGHNT, CDR2 YYREEE (reference sequence). V was cut by 0 bases and J by 3 bases, with 7 bases left in between. The CDR3 DNA reads as TGTGCCAGCAGCTTGGTTCCGCGCTACGAGCAGTACTTC. This codes for CASSLVPRYEQYF.

The sample holds a few counts of this clone. The rearrangement links TRBV4-2 to TRBJ1-4, with 11 bases identical to TRBD1. From germline, CDR1 is LGHNA and CDR2 YNFKEQ. The CDR3 is made up of 15 amino acids. Trimming took 2 bases from V and 8 from J; bases not matched to a gene: 4. CDR3: CASSQPGQGDEKLFF. CDR3 DNA sequence: TGTGCCAGCAGCCAACCGGGACAGGGGGACGAAAAACTGTTTTTT.

A note on this clone: Other nucleotide sequences from this sample produce the same CDR3. V gene TRBV6-1 combines with J gene TRBJ2-3, with 12 bases aligning to TRBD2. Germline V gene lookup returns CDR1 MNHNS and CDR2 SASEGT. J was trimmed by 4 bases and V by 2 bases; bases with no gene match: 1. The CDR3 extends over 15 amino acids. CDR3 nucleotides: TGTGCCAGCAGTGAACTAGCGGGAGGGCCAGATACGCAGTATTTT. Amino acids: CASSELAGGPDTQYF.

The chain has TRBV6-5 and TRBJ1-4; D gene ambiguous. The CDR3 extends over 15 amino acids. Germline CDR1 is MNHEY and CDR2 is SVGAGI. V shed 4 bases and J shed 2 bases, with 11 bases lying between them. The CDR3 protein is CASSSRLGTNEKLFF. The CDR3 DNA is TGTGCCAGCAGTTCGCGACTAGGGACTAATGAAAAACTGTTTTTT.

This chain connects TRBV5-1 to TRBJ2-5, with TRBD1 as a possible D gene (5 bases). The germline V gene has CDR1 SGHRS and CDR2 YFSETQ. The CDR3 has 15 residues. Trimming stripped 5 bases from V and 2 bases from J, with 16 bases between. CDR3 sequence: CASSRRGFIQETQYF. CDR3 DNA sequence: TGCGCCAGCAGTCGAAGGGGTTTTATACAAGAGACCCAGTACTTC.

This clone was seen more than once but under ten times. V is TRBV10-2 and J is TRBJ2-3; 7 bases fit TRBD2. CDR3 length: 15 amino acids. Germline CDR1 and CDR2: WSHSY and SAAADI. V gave up 5 bases and J gave up 7 bases; unmatched junction bases: 12. The CDR3 sequence is CASSSSGPALNTQYF. In nucleotides, the CDR3 is TGCGCCAGCAGTAGTAGCGGGCCGGCACTAAATACGCAGTATTTT.

V gene TRBV7-9 combines with J gene TRBJ1-4; D is perhaps TRBD1 (6 bases). CDR3 length: 15 residues. CDR1 is SEHNR and CDR2 is FQNEAQ in the germline V gene (reference sequence). Trimming took off 5 bases at V and 3 bases at J, with 13 bases between the two ends. CDR3 loop: CASSREAGANEKLFF. CDR3 nucleotides: TGTGCCAGCAGCCGGGAGGCAGGGGCTAATGAAAAACTGTTTTTT.

The CDR3 reads CASSLRYEQYF. CDR3 nucleotides: TGTGCCAGCAGCCTTCGCTACGAGCAGTACTTC. J is TRBJ2-7 and V is TRBV14; no clear D gene. The CDR3 has 11 amino acids. CDR1 is SGHDN and CDR2 is FVKESK in the germline V gene. With 4 bases removed from V and 3 bases from J, the gap between germline ends came to 4 bases.

The chain is built from TRBV9 and TRBJ1-2; 10 positions agree with TRBD1. With 4 bases clipped from V and 6 bases from J, the junction kept 9 bases outside the gene matches. The germline V gene has CDR1 SGDLS and CDR2 YYNGEE. CDR3 size: 15 residues. CDR3 region: CASSHTRDRGNGYTF. DNA for the CDR3: TGTGCCAGCAGCCATACTAGGGACAGGGGAAATGGCTACACCTTC.

Details on this clone: Other DNA sequences in the sample encode the same CDR3. The V gene is TRBV20-1, the J gene TRBJ2-7; D not certain. Trimming removed 1 base from V and 4 bases from J, with 5 bases in between. Germline values: CDR1 DFQATT, CDR2 SNEGSKA (reference sequence). This CDR3 has 11 amino acids. The CDR3 nucleotides are TGCAGTGCTAGAGGGCCTTACGAGCAGTACTTC. Translating it yields CSARGPYEQYF.

V is TRBV11-2 and J is TRBJ1-2; tentative D call: TRBD1 (6 bases). Germline assignment: CDR1 SGHAT and CDR2 FQNNGV. Trimming shortened V by 4 bases and J by 0 bases, and 12 bases separated the two germline ends. This CDR3 contains 15 residues. In DNA, the CDR3 is TGTGCCAGCAGCTCGTACAGGGACACTAACTATGGCTACACCTTC. As protein: CASSSYRDTNYGYTF.

The chain joins TRBV7-9 to TRBJ2-4, with 7 bases matching TRBD1. The germline V gene has CDR1 SEHNR and CDR2 FQNEAQ (reference sequence). This CDR3 contains 15 residues. After removal of 2 bases from V and 6 bases from J, the junction contained 7 bases not matched to a gene. The CDR3 protein is CASSLPGGVGNIQYF. DNA for the CDR3: TGTGCCAGCAGCTTACCAGGGGGAGTAGGAAACATTCAGTACTTC.

This clone was counted a few times. The chain has TRBV9 and TRBJ1-3; D gene uncertain. Trimming took 0 bases from V and 0 from J, leaving 10 bases between them. The germline CDR1 and CDR2 sequences are SGDLS and YYNGEE. The CDR3 is made up of 16 amino acids. The CDR3 region has the DNA TGTGCCAGCAGCGTAGGAGGGAGTACCTCTGGAAACACCATATATTTT. It specifies CASSVGGSTSGNTIYF.